The following is a TCR beta chain sequence with its context. The antigen it binds to is not known. The sample holds no much larger clone one base away, and base qualities are not on file. TCRbeta CDR3 regions were amplified from genomic DNA by means of the immunoSEQ Assay, a bias-controlled multiplex PCR. Under the source paper's analysis protocol: Within the assay, amplification of reference gene primers was used to estimate how many nucleated cells each sample contained. To quantify the absolute abundance of each unique TCRbeta CDR3 rearrangement, sequence reads were collapsed and filtered. For each sample, productive Simpson clonality was calculated as the square root of Simpson's diversity index over productive rearrangements. In TCRdb, the immuneACCESS table is reduced to in-frame sequences with V and J assigned. These tables do not hold every clone; where another copy was compared, an unresolved V gene accounts for under half, and the others remain unexplained. Clonal size and the V and J genes are those of that table, whereas D and trimming came from the DNA. For this sample the table gives hundreds of thousands of clones, of which about 85% were detected only once. The top ten clonotypes cover 3% of the sample.

The data belong to a study of blood T cell repertoires in COVID-19 (dated by TCRdb to 2020 to 2022). About the study as a whole: The collaborator samples originated in the United States, Italy and Spain and spanned the acute and convalescent phases of COVID-19. The prospective study material was composed of cDNA or gDNA derived from T cells, B-cell-depleted T cells, or PBMCs. Subjects who had been exposed to COVID-19, were actively infected with it, or had recovered from it provided the deeply sampled blood TCRbeta repertoires that made up the dataset. A freely available public database, intended as a resource for researchers studying the immune response to SARS-CoV-2, is where the repertoires were released. The samples were drawn from the first 160 participants of the ongoing ImmuneRACE study and from some 1,300 subjects provided by 6 global collaborators. The sample metadata nearly always contained a de-identified subject ID, COVID-19 status, age in years and sex. Where available, HLA class I and class II types were obtained from metadata supplied by the sample provider rather than from assay-based typing.

Broad study findings and their caveats: How much clinical and demographic metadata was included differed by source and by participant, and the metadata was provided uncurated.

Participants in the prospective study were enrolled through a virtual design, were aged about 18 to 90 years, and lived in fewer than 30 United States geographic areas. In the prospective study, participants were assigned to cohorts based on the clinical history participants reported in a screening survey and a study questionnaire. ImmuneRACE Cohort 3 recovered participants were defined by two consecutive negative NP/OP PCR tests, healthcare professional clearance, or symptom resolution. Each participant in the prospective study had whole blood, serum and a nasopharyngeal or oropharyngeal swab collected by mobile phlebotomists. Additional blood draws and questionnaires over a 2-month period could optionally be provided by prospective study participants. Prospective study blood samples were shipped either frozen or at room temperature before DNA extraction. The sample consisted of PBMCs or T cells enriched from blood (not recorded which). The source is a woman in her forties or fifties who had recovered from COVID-19.

The DNA is TGTGCCAGCAGCCGGACAGGGGTTTCTTACAATGAGCAGTTCTTC. It is translated as CASSRTGVSYNEQFF. The chain joins TRBV3-1 (or the pseudogene TRBV3-2) to TRBJ2-1; 9 middle bases align to TRBD1. Relative to germline, V is missing 4 bases and J is missing 4 bases, with 5 bases of the junction outside any gene match. From cysteine to phenylalanine, the CDR3 is 15 amino acids long. The retained sequence is limited to the CDR3, 45 bases, with the frame set at the first base. Looking up the germline V gene (reference sequence) yields CDR1 LGHDT and CDR2 YNNKEL.